This T cell receptor beta chain appears in the sequencing data of a study of blood T cells in healthy people across ages. For the second PCR, which ran for about 7 to 12 cycles, a sample-barcoded 5' primer and a J-beta primer mix were used. CDR3-containing paired-end reads numbering at least 2.5 million came from each sample. TCRdb recomputed calls from the 5' RACE reads with MiXCR, one row per CDR3 protein. This sample yields about 2 million distinct CDR3 sequences, of which about 49% are seen a single time; roughly 2.1% belongs to the top ten. Many counts were recorded for this clonotype. Unmatched junction bases numbered 2, after V lost 0 bases and J lost 2 bases. Germline V CDR1 and CDR2: MNHEY, SVGAGI. The CDR3 sequence is 16 residues long.

This rearrangement joins TRBV6-5 to TRBJ2-5, with 11 bases matching TRBD2. The sample was blood. The receptor was isolated from a middle-aged woman in good health. The CDR3 loop is CASSYSSSGGQETQYF. DNA of the CDR3: TGTGCCAGCAGTTACTCATCTAGCGGGGGGCAAGAGACCCAGTACTTC.